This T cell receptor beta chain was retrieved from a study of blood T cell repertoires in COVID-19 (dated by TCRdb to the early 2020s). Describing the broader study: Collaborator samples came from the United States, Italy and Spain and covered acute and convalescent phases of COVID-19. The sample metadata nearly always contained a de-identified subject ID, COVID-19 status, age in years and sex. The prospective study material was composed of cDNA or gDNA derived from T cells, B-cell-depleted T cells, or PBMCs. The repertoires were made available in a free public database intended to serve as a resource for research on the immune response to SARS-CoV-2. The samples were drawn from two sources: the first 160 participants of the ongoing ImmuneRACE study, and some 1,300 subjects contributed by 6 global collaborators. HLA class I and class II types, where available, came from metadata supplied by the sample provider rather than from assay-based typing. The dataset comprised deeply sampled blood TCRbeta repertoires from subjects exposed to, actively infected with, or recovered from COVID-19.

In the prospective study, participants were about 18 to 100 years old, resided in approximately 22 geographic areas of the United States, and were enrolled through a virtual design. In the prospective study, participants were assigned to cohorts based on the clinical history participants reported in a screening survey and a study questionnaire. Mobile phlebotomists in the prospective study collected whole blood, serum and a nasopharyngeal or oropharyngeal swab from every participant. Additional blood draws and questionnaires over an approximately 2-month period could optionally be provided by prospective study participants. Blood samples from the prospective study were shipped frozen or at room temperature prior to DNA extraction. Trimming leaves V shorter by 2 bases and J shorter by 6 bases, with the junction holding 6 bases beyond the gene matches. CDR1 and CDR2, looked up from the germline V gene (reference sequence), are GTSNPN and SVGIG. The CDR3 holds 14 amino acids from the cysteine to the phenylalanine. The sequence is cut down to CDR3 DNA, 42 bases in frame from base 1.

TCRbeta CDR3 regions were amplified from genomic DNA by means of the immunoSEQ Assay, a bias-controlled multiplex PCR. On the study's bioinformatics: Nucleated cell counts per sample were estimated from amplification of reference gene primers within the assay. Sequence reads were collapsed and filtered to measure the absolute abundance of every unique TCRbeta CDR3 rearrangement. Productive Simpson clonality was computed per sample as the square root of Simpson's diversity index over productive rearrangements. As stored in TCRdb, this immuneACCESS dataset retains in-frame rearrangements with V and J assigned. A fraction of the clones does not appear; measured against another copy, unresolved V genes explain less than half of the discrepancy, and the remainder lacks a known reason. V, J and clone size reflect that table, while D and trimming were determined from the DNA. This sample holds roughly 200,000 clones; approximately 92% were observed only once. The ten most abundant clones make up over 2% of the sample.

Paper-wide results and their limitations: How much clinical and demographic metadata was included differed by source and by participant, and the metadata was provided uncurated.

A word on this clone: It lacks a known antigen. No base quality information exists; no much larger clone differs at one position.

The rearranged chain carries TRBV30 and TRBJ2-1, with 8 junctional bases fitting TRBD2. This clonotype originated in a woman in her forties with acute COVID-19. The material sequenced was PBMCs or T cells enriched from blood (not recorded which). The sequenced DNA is TGTGCCTGGAGTCCACGGACTAGCTTCAATGAGCAGTTCTTC. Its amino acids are CAWSPRTSFNEQFF.